This is a list of T cell receptor beta chains from one sample in a study of OX40 agonist ivuxolimab in advanced cancers. Sequencing was performed with immunoSEQ multiplex PCR; in TCRdb, only in-frame clones are kept and a portion is missing. The data hold some 80,000 clones, with approximately 88% observed a single time. The source was CD4+ or CD8+ T cells sorted from blood, collected in a trial of the OX40 agonist ivuxolimab. The receptor source for this set is an adult with an advanced solid tumor such as melanoma, head and neck, liver or kidney cancer. Both conserved end residues are part of each CDR3.

V gene,CDR3 protein
TRBV11-2,CASSLEPFNQPQHF
TRBV5-5,CASSSGQIREAQYF
TRBV11-2,CASSLNGGADYEQYF
TRBV19,CASKVGSRSNQPQHF
TRBV14,CASSPGVASYNEQFF
TRBV6-6,CASSYGGIQETQYF
TRBV6-6,CASSDPGGSGTDTQYF
TRBV5-4,CASSERGGVTGAAFF
TRBV5-5,CASSFPSGGSSQETQYF
TRBV6-6,CASSGRNSPLHF
TRBV5-1,CASSLDPGSGNTIYF
TRBV7-2,CASSRGTSRTGELFF
TRBV18,CASSPQLAGGTDTQYF
TRBV15,CATRTRTGENTIYF
TRBV30,CAGGGMNTEAFF
TRBV4-1,CASSQVVPSEKLFF
TRBV6-1,CATYGEGNQPQHF
TRBV7-9,CASSLSRGSSNQPQHF
TRBV7-9,CASSLDLRTGELFF
TRBV6-5,CASGGGQGLNTEAFF
TRBV7-9,CASSLGNQPQHF
TRBV2,CASSPQAGLAGDYEQYF
TRBV19,CASGPWTEETQYF
TRBV30,CAWSGQGGYTF
TRBV10-3,CAIKRDREYTEAFF
TRBV14,CASSSGGTKHEQYF
TRBV5-6,CASSFYLGYTF
TRBV5-4,CASSFTGSSGELFF
TRBV7-5,CARRPRTGGAVHGYTF